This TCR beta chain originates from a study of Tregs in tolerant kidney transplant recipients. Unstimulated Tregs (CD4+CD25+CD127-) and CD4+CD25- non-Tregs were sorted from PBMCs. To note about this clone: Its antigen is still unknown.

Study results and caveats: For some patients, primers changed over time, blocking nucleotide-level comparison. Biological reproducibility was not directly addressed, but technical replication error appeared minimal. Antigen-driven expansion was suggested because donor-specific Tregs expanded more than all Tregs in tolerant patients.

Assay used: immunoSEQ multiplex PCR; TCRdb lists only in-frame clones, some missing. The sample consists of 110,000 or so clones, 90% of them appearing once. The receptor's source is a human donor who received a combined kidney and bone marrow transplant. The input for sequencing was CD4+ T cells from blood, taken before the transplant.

CDR3 protein: CASSRGQGAGYTF. Written as DNA, the CDR3 is TGTGCCAGCAGCCGCGGACAGGGGGCCGGCTACACCTTC. The chain uses TRBV6-5 and TRBJ1-2, with 11 bases fitting TRBD1. CDR3 length: 13 residues. With V trimmed by 6 bases and J by 8 bases, 5 bases remained unmatched. Germline V gene data show CDR1 as MNHEY and CDR2 as SVGAGI.